Below, one T cell receptor (beta chain) is given with its context. RNA in amounts of roughly 0.5 to 1 ug was reverse transcribed with random hexamers. TCRdb itself ran the immunoSEQ multiplex PCR reads through MiXCR, one entry per CDR3 protein. The profile shows approximately 190,000 distinct CDR3 sequences, approximately 96% of them singletons. This sample was included in a study of CD8 T cells in Susac syndrome. Study details: Patients with Susac syndrome were therapy-naive, taking corticosteroids, with some also receiving intravenous immunoglobulin, or taking intravenous immunoglobulin alone at the time their blood was drawn.

CDR1 is SQVTM, CDR2 ANQGSEA, per germline. The length of the CDR3 is 13 residues. Unmatched junction bases numbered 1, after V lost 4 bases and J lost 4 bases. This sequence originates from a human donor with Susac syndrome. What was sequenced was CD4+ T cells from PBMCs. The chain employs TRBV29-1 and TRBJ2-1; TRBD1 aligns across 10 bases. The CDR3 protein is CSVGDRGYNEQFF. The CDR3, as DNA: TGCAGCGTTGGGGACAGGGGTTACAATGAGCAGTTCTTC.